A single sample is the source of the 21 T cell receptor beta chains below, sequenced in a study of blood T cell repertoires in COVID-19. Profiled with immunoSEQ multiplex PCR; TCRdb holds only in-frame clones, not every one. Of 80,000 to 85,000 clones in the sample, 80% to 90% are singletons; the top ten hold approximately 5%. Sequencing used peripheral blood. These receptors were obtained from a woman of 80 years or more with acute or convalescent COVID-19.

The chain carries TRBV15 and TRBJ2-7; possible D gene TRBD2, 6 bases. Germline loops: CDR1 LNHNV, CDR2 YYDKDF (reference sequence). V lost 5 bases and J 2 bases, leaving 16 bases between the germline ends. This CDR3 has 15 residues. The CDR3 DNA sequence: TGTGCCACCAGCCCTGAGGGTAGCGGACCCTACGAGCAGTACTTC. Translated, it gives CATSPEGSGPYEQYF.

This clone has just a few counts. The CDR3 coding sequence is TGTGCCAGCAGTTTTAGGGCAGGGGCCCACGAGCAGTACTTC. This sequence encodes CASSFRAGAHEQYF. The rearrangement joins TRBV6-5 to TRBJ2-7, with D perhaps matching TRBD1 (6 bases). Germline V CDR1 and CDR2: MNHEY, SVGAGI. The CDR3 runs to 14 residues. Trimming took 4 bases from V and 5 from J, leaving 15 bases between them.

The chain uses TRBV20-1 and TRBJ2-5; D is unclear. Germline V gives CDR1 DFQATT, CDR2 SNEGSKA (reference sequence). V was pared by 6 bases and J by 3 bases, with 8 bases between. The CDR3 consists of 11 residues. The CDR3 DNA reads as TGCAGTGCCAACCACAAAGAGACCCAGTACTTC. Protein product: CSANHKETQYF.

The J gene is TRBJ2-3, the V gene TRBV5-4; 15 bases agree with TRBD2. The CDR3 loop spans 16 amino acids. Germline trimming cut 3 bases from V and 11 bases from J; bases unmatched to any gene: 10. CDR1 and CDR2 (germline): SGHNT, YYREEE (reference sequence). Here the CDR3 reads CASSSRTSGGDMRQYF. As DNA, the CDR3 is TGTGCCAGCAGCTCAAGGACTAGCGGGGGGGATATGAGGCAGTATTTT.

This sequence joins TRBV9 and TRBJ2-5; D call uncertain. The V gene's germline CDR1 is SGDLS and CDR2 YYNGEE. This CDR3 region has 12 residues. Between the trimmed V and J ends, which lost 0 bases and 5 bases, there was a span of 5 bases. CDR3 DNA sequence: TGTGCCAGCAGCGTAGCTTTCGAGACCCAGTACTTC. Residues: CASSVAFETQYF.

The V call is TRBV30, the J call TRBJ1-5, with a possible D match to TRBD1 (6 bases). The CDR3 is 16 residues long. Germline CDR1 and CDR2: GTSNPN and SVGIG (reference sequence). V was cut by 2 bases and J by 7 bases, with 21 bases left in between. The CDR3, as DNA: TGTGCCTGGAGTCCCCCGTGGGGGCGCAACAACCAGCCCCAGCATTTT. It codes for CAWSPPWGRNNQPQHF.

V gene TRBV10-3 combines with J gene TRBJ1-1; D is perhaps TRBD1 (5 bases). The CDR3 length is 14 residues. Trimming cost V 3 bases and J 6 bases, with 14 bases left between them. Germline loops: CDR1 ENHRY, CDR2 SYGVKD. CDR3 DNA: TGTGCCATCAGTGACTCAGCCCGACAGTCTGAAGCTTTCTTT. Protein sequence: CAISDSARQSEAFF.

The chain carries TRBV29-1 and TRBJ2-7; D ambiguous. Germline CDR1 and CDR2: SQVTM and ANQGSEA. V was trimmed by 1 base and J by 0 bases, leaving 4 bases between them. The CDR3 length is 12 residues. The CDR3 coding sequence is TGCAGCGTTGAAGGCAGCTCCTACGAGCAGTACTTC. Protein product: CSVEGSSYEQYF.

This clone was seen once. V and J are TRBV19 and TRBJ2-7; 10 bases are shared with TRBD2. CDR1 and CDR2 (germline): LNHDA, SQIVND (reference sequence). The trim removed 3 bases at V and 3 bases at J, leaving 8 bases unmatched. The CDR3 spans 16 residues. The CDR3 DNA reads TGTGCCAGTAGTATGGGTAGCGGGGGGAATCGCTACGAGCAGTACTTC. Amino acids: CASSMGSGGNRYEQYF.

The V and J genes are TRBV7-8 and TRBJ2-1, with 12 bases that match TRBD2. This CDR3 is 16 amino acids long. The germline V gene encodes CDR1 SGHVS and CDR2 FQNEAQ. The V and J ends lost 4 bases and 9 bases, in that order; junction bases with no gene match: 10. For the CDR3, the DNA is TGTGCCAGCAGCTCGCTAGCGGGGGGGTATCTCGGTGAGCAGTTCTTC. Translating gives CASSSLAGGYLGEQFF.

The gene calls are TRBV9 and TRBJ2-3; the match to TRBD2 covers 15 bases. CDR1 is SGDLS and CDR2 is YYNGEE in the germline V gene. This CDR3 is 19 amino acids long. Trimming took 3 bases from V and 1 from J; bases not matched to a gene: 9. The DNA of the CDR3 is TGTGCCAGCAGCGAGGGACTAGCGGGGGGACGAGGACGCACAGATACGCAGTATTTT. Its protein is CASSEGLAGGRGRTDTQYF.

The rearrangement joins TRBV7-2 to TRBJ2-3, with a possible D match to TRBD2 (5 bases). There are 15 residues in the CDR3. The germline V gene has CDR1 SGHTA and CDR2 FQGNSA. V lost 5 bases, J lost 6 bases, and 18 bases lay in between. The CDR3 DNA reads TGTGCCAGCAGCCCTAGACTACTCACACAGGATACGCAGTATTTT. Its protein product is CASSPRLLTQDTQYF.

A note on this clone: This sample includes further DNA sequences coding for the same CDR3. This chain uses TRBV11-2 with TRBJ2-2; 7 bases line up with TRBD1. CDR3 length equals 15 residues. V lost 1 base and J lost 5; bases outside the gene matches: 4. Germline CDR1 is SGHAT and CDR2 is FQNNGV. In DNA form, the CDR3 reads TGTGCCAGCAGCTTAGGGACAGGAATTACCGGGGAGCTGTTTTTT. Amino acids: CASSLGTGITGELFF.

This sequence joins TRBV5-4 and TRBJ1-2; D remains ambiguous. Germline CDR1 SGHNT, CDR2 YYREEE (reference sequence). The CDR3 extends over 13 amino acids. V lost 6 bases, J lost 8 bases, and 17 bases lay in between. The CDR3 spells CASNWEVSGGYTF. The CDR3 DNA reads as TGTGCCAGCAACTGGGAGGTGTCGGGGGGCTACACCTTC.

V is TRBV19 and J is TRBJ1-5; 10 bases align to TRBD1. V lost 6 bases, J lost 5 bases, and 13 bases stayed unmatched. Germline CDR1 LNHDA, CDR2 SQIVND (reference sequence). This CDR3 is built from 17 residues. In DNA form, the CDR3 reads TGTGCCAGTAGGACTTTGAGGGGGACAGGGGCACATCAGCCCCAGCATTTT. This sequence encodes CASRTLRGTGAHQPQHF.

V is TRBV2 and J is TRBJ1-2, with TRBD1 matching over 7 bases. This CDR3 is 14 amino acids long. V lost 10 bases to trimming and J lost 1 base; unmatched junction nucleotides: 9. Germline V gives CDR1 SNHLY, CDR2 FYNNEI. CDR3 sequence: CATQQGIGNYGYTF. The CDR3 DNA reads TGTGCCACACAACAGGGGATAGGTAACTATGGCTACACCTTC.

DNA for the CDR3: TGTGCCAGCAGCCAAGAAATCATTACGGGAACCGGGGAGCTGTTTTTT. Protein sequence: CASSQEIITGTGELFF. J is TRBJ2-2 and V is TRBV3-1 (or the pseudogene TRBV3-2); D is perhaps TRBD2 (5 bases). Germline V gives CDR1 LGHDT, CDR2 YNNKEL (reference sequence). V dropped 0 bases and J dropped 5 bases, with 13 bases sitting between them. The CDR3 length is 16 residues.

The CDR3 DNA reads TGTGCCAGCAGTCGGGACAGGGACTCCTACGAGCAGTACTTC. It translates to CASSRDRDSYEQYF. The genes are TRBV6-5 and TRBJ2-7, with TRBD1 identical over 9 bases. CDR1 and CDR2 from the germline V gene are MNHEY and SVGAGI. Trimming took 5 bases from V and 0 from J; bases not matched to a gene: 2. The CDR3 totals 14 residues.

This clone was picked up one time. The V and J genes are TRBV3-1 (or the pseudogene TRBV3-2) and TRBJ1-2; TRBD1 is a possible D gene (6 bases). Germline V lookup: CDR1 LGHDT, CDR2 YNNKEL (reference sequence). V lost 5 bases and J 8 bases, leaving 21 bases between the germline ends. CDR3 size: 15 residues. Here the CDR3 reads CASSEWTAIYGGYTF. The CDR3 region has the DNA TGTGCCAGCAGCGAGTGGACAGCGATTTATGGAGGCTACACCTTC.

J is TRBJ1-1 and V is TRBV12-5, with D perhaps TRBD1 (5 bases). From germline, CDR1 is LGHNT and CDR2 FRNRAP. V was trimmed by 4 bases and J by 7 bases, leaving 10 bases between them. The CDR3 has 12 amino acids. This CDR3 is CASGSGGFEAFF. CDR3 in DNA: TGTGCTAGTGGTTCCGGGGGATTTGAAGCTTTCTTT.

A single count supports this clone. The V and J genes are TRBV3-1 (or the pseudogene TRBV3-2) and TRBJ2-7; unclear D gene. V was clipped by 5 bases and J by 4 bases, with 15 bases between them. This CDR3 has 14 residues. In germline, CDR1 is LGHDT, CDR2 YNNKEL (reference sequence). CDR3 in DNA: TGTGCCAGCAGCTTGGCCCACTCGGGTTACGAGCAGTACTTC. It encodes CASSLAHSGYEQYF.